The text below deals with one T cell receptor beta chain. Its antigen is unidentified. This entry is derived from a study of identifying expanded T cells in peripheral blood. Study-level findings and limits: Approximately two-week clone count variance significantly increased as total template count grew.

The length of the CDR3 is 16 residues. V gave up 6 bases and J gave up 3 bases; unmatched junction bases: 9. Germline V CDR1 and CDR2: SEHNR, FQNEAQ (reference sequence). Repertoires were generated with immunoSEQ multiplex PCR, while TCRdb's copy carries only in-frame clones and drops some. The sample lists roughly 120,000 clones; about 87% were seen once. Healthy donors had no documented immune events, such as infections, while sampled. Sequenced: blood. The TCR was taken from a person between 18 and 70 years old in good health. The rearrangement uses TRBV7-9 and TRBJ1-3, with 9 nucleotides matching TRBD1. The CDR3 reads CASRLFTGGLGNTIYF. The CDR3 nucleotides read TGTGCCAGCAGACTTTTCACAGGGGGCCTTGGAAACACCATATATTTT.